The rows below give T cell receptor beta chains drawn from one sample of a study of T-cell reconstitution after alpha-beta-depleted transplantation in children. One entry per CDR3 protein results from TCRdb running MiXCR on the PCR reads. In the table there are fewer than 120,000 distinct CDR3 sequences, approximately 10% of which are singletons. The sample was PBMCs from the stem cell graft donor, taken from the stem cell graft. The receptors were sampled from a human donor who donated a stem cell graft to a child with acute lymphoblastic leukemia. The CDR3 runs from the conserved cysteine through the conserved F or W. The order of the fields is V gene, J gene, CDR3 length, D gene, clone size, CDR3 protein, CDR3 DNA. D genes are given only for firm matches. Expanded clones get a size class; other rows say once, few or many, or leave the size out.

TRBV7-2	TRBJ2-4	16	NA	many	CASSLEADLAKNIQYF	TGTGCCAGCAGCTTAGAAGCGGATCTAGCCAAAAACATTCAGTACTTC
TRBV6-5	TRBJ2-3	15	NA	many	CASAPRQGSTDTQYF	TGTGCCAGCGCCCCCCGTCAGGGTAGCACAGATACGCAGTATTTT
TRBV30	TRBJ2-7	12	NA	NA	CAWSPGSYEQYF	TGTGCCTGGAGTCCGGGGTCCTACGAGCAGTACTTC
TRBV6-5	TRBJ1-2	14	NA	many	CASSYEGNRDGYTF	TGTGCCAGCAGTTACGAGGGGAACAGGGACGGCTACACCTTC
TRBV18	TRBJ2-7	15	NA	many	CASSPSPQGLSEQYF	TGTGCCAGCTCGCCATCCCCCCAGGGGTTGTCCGAGCAGTACTTC
TRBV5-1	TRBJ2-3	16	NA	many	CASSFGSRGGTDTQYF	TGCGCCAGCAGCTTCGGTTCTCGGGGTGGCACAGATACGCAGTATTTT
TRBV7-9	TRBJ1-2	13	NA	many	CASSLSGASGYTF	TGTGCCAGCAGCTTATCTGGTGCCTCTGGCTACACCTTC
TRBV6-2/TRBV6-3	TRBJ2-3	16	TRBD1	many	CASSYPDRYLGATQYF	TGTGCCAGCAGTTACCCGGACAGGTACCTAGGGGCTACGCAGTATTTT
TRBV5-6	TRBJ2-1	13	TRBD2	many	CASSSGGGNEQFF	TGTGCCAGCAGCTCGGGGGGTGGGAATGAGCAGTTCTTC
TRBV7-2	TRBJ1-5	14	NA	many	CASSLGPGNQPQHF	TGTGCCAGCAGCCTCGGGCCGGGGAACCAGCCCCAGCATTTT
TRBV12-3/TRBV12-4	TRBJ1-2	17	NA	many	CASSFHPGSRANYGYTF	TGTGCCAGCAGTTTCCACCCCGGATCACGAGCTAACTATGGCTACACCTTC
TRBV25-1	TRBJ2-5	12	NA	many	CASSIGLETQYF	TGTGCCAGCAGTATAGGGTTAGAGACCCAGTACTTC
TRBV7-9	TRBJ2-5	13	NA	many	CASGLPPQETQYF	TGTGCCAGCGGGTTACCTCCCCAAGAGACCCAGTACTTC
TRBV6-2/TRBV6-3	TRBJ2-7	14	NA	many	CASSYRVQLYEQYF	TGTGCCAGCAGTTACAGGGTGCAACTCTACGAGCAGTACTTC
TRBV29-1	TRBJ1-2	14	NA	many	CSVEDEGIRYGYTF	TGCAGCGTTGAAGATGAGGGGATACGGTATGGCTACACCTTC
TRBV5-6	TRBJ1-4	15	NA	many	CASSLPGRQNEKLFF	TGTGCCAGCAGCCTGCCGGGCCGCCAGAATGAAAAACTGTTTTTT
TRBV20-1	TRBJ2-3	15	TRBD2	many	CSASFPGLATDTQYF	TGCAGTGCTAGCTTCCCGGGACTAGCTACAGATACGCAGTATTTT
TRBV25-1	TRBJ2-1	11	NA	many	CASSDLWEQFF	TGTGCCAGCAGTGACCTCTGGGAGCAGTTCTTC
TRBV5-1	TRBJ2-5	14	NA	many	CASSSTQGRGTQYF	TGCGCCAGCAGCTCCACGCAGGGGCGGGGGACCCAGTACTTC
TRBV20-1	TRBJ2-7	12	NA	NA	CSATQSSYEQYF	TGCAGTGCTACGCAGAGCTCCTACGAGCAGTACTTC
TRBV20-1	TRBJ2-5	11	NA	many	CSATRVETQYF	TGCAGTGCTACCCGAGTAGAGACCCAGTACTTC
TRBV12-3/TRBV12-4	TRBJ2-2	15	TRBD2	NA	CASRPRGTSTGELFF	TGTGCCAGCAGACCGCGGGGGACGAGCACCGGGGAGCTGTTTTTT
TRBV7-6	TRBJ2-5	14	NA	once	CASSRYGQQETQYF	TGTGCCAGCAGCCGGTACGGACAGCAAGAGACCCAGTACTTC
TRBV29-1	TRBJ1-1	12	NA	many	CSVRGVLTEAFF	TGCAGCGTTAGAGGGGTTCTGACTGAAGCTTTCTTT
TRBV20-1	TRBJ2-7	12	NA	NA	CSGTTDSYEQYF	TGCAGCGGGACTACGGACAGTTACGAGCAGTACTTC
TRBV30	TRBJ1-5	15	TRBD1	few	CAWDRGGQGAQPQHF	TGTGCCTGGGATAGAGGGGGACAGGGGGCCCAGCCCCAGCATTTT
TRBV7-8	TRBJ1-1	15	NA	many	CASSLGVGMNTEAFF	TGTGCCAGCAGCTTAGGGGTAGGGATGAACACTGAAGCTTTCTTT
TRBV5-1	TRBJ2-7	15	NA	many	CASRGTSIALGEQYF	TGCGCCAGCCGGGGGACCTCGATTGCGCTGGGGGAGCAGTACTTC
TRBV7-6	TRBJ2-1	15	NA	NA	CASSLESISYNEQFF	TGTGCCAGCAGCTTAGAGTCAATCTCCTACAATGAGCAGTTCTTC
TRBV4-1	TRBJ1-2	13	NA	many	CASSQERSYGYTF	TGCGCCAGCAGCCAAGAACGGAGCTATGGCTACACCTTC
TRBV19	TRBJ2-6	15	TRBD1	NA	CASSIRGLGANVLTF	TGTGCCAGTAGTATCAGGGGGCTTGGGGCCAACGTCCTGACTTTC
TRBV27	TRBJ1-4	14	NA	many	CASSFLRVNEKLFF	TGTGCCAGCAGTTTTTTAAGGGTTAATGAAAAACTGTTTTTT
TRBV24-1	TRBJ2-5	13	TRBD2	many	CASATSGSETQYF	TGTGCCTCCGCAACTAGCGGGAGCGAGACCCAGTACTTC
TRBV7-9	TRBJ2-1	14	NA	many	CASSPRDKYNEQFF	TGTGCCAGCAGCCCCCGGGACAAGTACAATGAGCAGTTCTTC
TRBV12-3/TRBV12-4	TRBJ1-4	14	NA	many	CASSPRQGNEKLFF	TGTGCCAGCAGCCCACGTCAGGGGAATGAAAAACTGTTTTTT
TRBV20-1	TRBJ2-4	17	TRBD2	few	CSATPGLAGGYENIQYF	TGCAGTGCTACCCCCGGACTAGCGGGAGGTTATGAAAACATTCAGTACTTC
TRBV20-1	TRBJ1-2	15	TRBD1	many	CSASQTGREDYGYTF	TGCAGTGCTAGCCAGACAGGGAGGGAGGACTATGGCTACACCTTC
TRBV7-2	TRBJ2-1	14	NA	NA	CASIPGGSYNEQFF	TGTGCCAGCATCCCTGGGGGCTCCTACAATGAGCAGTTCTTC
TRBV5-1	TRBJ1-4	16	NA	many	CASSGRRGGGNEKLFF	TGCGCCAGCAGCGGAAGGAGGGGAGGGGGTAATGAAAAACTGTTTTTT
TRBV7-2	TRBJ2-7	14	NA	few	CASSSAGLTYEQYF	TGTGCCAGCAGCTCGGCCGGACTTACCTACGAGCAGTACTTC
TRBV19	TRBJ2-7	12	NA	few	CASSIYGYEQYF	TGTGCCAGTAGTATCTACGGGTACGAGCAGTACTTC
TRBV6-2/TRBV6-3	TRBJ1-2	16	NA	NA	CASSYPQAGRDYGYTF	TGTGCCAGCAGTTACCCACAGGCGGGGCGTGACTATGGCTACACCTTC
TRBV6-2/TRBV6-3	TRBJ1-1	14	NA	NA	CASSYSTGNTEAFF	TGTGCCAGCAGTTACTCGACAGGGAACACTGAAGCTTTCTTT
TRBV6-5	TRBJ2-7	15	TRBD1	many	CASSFGGAGGDEQYF	TGTGCCAGCAGTTTTGGCGGGGCAGGGGGCGACGAGCAGTACTTC
TRBV5-1	TRBJ1-4	14	NA	many	CASSLGSANEKLFF	TGCGCCAGCAGCTTGGGGTCGGCTAATGAAAAACTGTTTTTT
TRBV5-1	TRBJ1-5	15	TRBD1	many	CASSQGDRDNQPQHF	TGCGCCAGCAGCCAAGGGGACAGGGACAATCAGCCCCAGCATTTT
TRBV10-3	TRBJ2-5	16	TRBD2	many	CATESGTSGKGETQYF	TGTGCCACTGAATCCGGGACTAGCGGGAAAGGGGAGACCCAGTACTTC
TRBV27	TRBJ2-3	14	TRBD1	many	CASLPDRGADTQYF	TGTGCCAGTCTCCCGGACAGGGGGGCAGATACGCAGTATTTT
TRBV29-1	TRBJ2-4	14	NA	many	CSVGTGVAKNIQYF	TGCAGCGTTGGAACAGGAGTAGCCAAAAACATTCAGTACTTC
TRBV24-1	TRBJ2-3	14	TRBD1	many	CATSGTVLTDTQYF	TGTGCCACCAGCGGGACAGTACTCACAGATACGCAGTATTTT
TRBV20-1	TRBJ2-1	16	TRBD2	many	CSARDPTSGIPNEQFF	TGCAGTGCTAGAGATCCCACTAGCGGGATACCGAATGAGCAGTTCTTC
TRBV7-2	TRBJ2-1	16	NA	many	CASSPSSGSSYNEQFF	TGTGCCAGCAGCCCCTCTTCCGGGAGCTCCTACAATGAGCAGTTCTTC
TRBV20-1	TRBJ2-3	16	TRBD2	many	CSARSLAGGHTDTQYF	TGCAGTGCTAGATCTTTAGCGGGGGGGCATACAGATACGCAGTATTTT
TRBV6-4	TRBJ1-5	16	TRBD1	few	CASSAKDRRSNQPQHF	TGTGCCAGCAGTGCCAAGGACAGGAGGAGCAATCAGCCCCAGCATTTT
TRBV3-1	TRBJ2-7	15	TRBD2	many	CASSQGSSGAYEQYF	TGTGCCAGCAGCCAGGGTTCGAGCGGGGCTTACGAGCAGTACTTC